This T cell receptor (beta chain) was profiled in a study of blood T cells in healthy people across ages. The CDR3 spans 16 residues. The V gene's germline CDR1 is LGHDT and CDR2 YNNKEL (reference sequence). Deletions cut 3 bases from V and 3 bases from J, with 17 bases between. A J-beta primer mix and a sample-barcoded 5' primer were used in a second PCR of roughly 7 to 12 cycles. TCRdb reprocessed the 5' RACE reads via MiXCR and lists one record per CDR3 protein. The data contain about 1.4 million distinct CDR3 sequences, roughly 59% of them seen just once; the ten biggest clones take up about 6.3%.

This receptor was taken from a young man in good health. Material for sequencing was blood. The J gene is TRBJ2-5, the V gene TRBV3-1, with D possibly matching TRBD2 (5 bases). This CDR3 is CASSHSAVSGEETQYF. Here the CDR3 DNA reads TGTGCCAGCAGCCATTCCGCCGTAAGCGGTGAAGAGACCCAGTACTTC.